This T cell receptor (beta chain) was obtained from a study of T cell responses to AZD1222 COVID-19 vaccine. The study, taken as a whole, reports: Repertoire sampling occurred only after the peak T cell response. The CD4 TCRs associated with vaccination extended across spike and predominated at 160-218 and 743-854. A reported finding is that nearly half of spike-specific TCRs target unmutated variant regions. Females outnumbered males among donors, who were mostly white British; clonal diversity was possibly underestimated.

The repertoire was sequenced with immunoSEQ multiplex PCR; TCRdb's copy has only in-frame clones and lacks some. This sample has approximately 140,000 clones, with about 90% found just once. The length of the CDR3 is 17 residues. Per germline, CDR1 MNHNS and CDR2 SASEGT. V shed 3 bases, J shed 0 bases, and the junction held 7 bases outside the gene matches. A note on this clone: The antigen is unknown.

The input for sequencing was peripheral blood, taken 28 days after the second dose of the MenACWY control vaccine. The clonotype originates from an adult who received the MenACWY meningococcal vaccine as a control. J is TRBJ2-7 and V is TRBV6-1, with 11 bases aligning to TRBD1. Here the CDR3 DNA reads TGTGCCAGCAGTGACCCGGGACAGGGGGTCAACTCCTACGAGCAGTACTTC. Amino acids: CASSDPGQGVNSYEQYF.